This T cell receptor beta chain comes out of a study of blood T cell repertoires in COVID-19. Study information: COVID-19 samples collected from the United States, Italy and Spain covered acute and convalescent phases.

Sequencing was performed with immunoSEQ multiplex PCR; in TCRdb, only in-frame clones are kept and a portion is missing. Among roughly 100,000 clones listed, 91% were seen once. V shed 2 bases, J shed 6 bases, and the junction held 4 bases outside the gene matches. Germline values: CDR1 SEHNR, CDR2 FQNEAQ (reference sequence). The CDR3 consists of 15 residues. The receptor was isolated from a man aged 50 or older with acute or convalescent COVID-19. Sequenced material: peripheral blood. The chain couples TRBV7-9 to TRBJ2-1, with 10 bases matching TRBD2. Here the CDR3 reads CASSLPGLASNEQFF. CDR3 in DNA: TGTGCCAGCAGCTTACCGGGACTAGCGAGCAATGAGCAGTTCTTC. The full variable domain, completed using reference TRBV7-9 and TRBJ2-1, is DTGVSQNPRHKITKRGQNVTFRCDPISEHNRLYWYRQTLGQGPEFLTYFQNEAQLEKSRLLSDRFSAERPKGSFSTLEIQRTEQGDSAMYLCASSLPGLASNEQFFGPGTRLTVL.